This TCR beta chain is from a study of cytomegalovirus exposure and HLA in healthy donors. Study-wide points: Sequencing had likely introduced a cluster of highly shared sequence variants as an artifact. Earlier analysis yielded a pattern in which most TCR beta V segments were productive about 90% or about 30% of the time.

A note on this clone: Its antigen is unknown. One junction end disagrees with the germline gene, perhaps due to a read error. This sample includes further DNA sequences coding for the same CDR3.

CDR3 size: 14 residues. The germline CDR1 and CDR2 sequences are SGHVS and FNYEAQ. The primer mix had 60 Vbeta and 13 Jbeta primers. Measured with immunoSEQ multiplex PCR; TCRdb has only the in-frame clones, and not every one. Of around 180,000 clones in the sample, roughly 90% were seen once. Sequencing input: PBMCs. This rearrangement joins TRBV7-6 to TRBJ2-7; no clear D. The clonotype comes from a girl less than two years old in good health and CMV-seronegative. The CDR3 nucleotides read TGTGCTAGCAGCTTAGCCGGCGGCACCTACGAGCAGTACTTC. Residues: CASSLAGGTYEQYF. The variable domain in full, completed from reference TRBV7-6 and TRBJ2-7, reads GAGVSQSPRYKVTKRGQDVALRCDPISGHVSLYWYRQALGQGPEFLTYFNYEAQQDKSGLPNDRFSAERPEGSISTLTIQRTEQRDSAMYRCASSLAGGTYEQYFGPGTRLTVT.